This is a list of T cell receptor beta chains from one sample in a study of Ad26.COV2.S vaccination and SARS-CoV-2 variants. Libraries were prepared by immunoSEQ multiplex PCR; TCRdb keeps only in-frame clonotypes and omits some of them. The sample holds 300,000 to 400,000 clones; around four fifths are singletons and the top ten take 2.1%. This specimen was peripheral blood, taken in a trial of Ad26.COV2.S vaccine versus placebo. The receptors shown here come from a person aged 18-65 years who received the Ad26.COV2.S COVID-19 vaccine or a placebo. CDR3s include the opening cysteine and the closing phenylalanine or tryptophan. The D gene is left open where the match is weak. Size is omitted from some rows. Given values are once, few, many or a class for expanded clones.

NA,TRBV21-1,TRBJ2-7,NA,TGTGCCAGCAGCAAAGGGGAGGAGAAGGGACTGAGCTCCTACGAGCAGTACTTC,CASSKGEEKGLSSYEQYF
NA,TRBV9,TRBJ2-2,NA,TGTGCCAGCAGCGCAGGCGGGACTTTTAACACCGGGGAGCTGTTTTTT,CASSAGGTFNTGELFF
NA,TRBV5-1,TRBJ2-7,NA,NA,CASSFGPGVNEQYF
NA,TRBV7-2,TRBJ1-2,NA,TGTGCCAGCAGCTTAGAGGGTTTTGGCTACACCTTC,CASSLEGFGYTF
NA,TRBV7-2,TRBJ2-7,NA,TGTGCCAGCAGCTTATTCAACGAGCAGTACTTC,CASSLFNEQYF
NA,TRBV4-1,TRBJ1-5,once,TGCGCCAGCAGCTCTCCGGAGGGTCAGCCCCAGCATTTT,CASSSPEGQPQHF
NA,TRBV12-3/TRBV12-4,TRBJ2-5,NA,TGTGCCAGCAGTTTAAGAGGGGATGAGACCCAGTACTTC,CASSLRGDETQYF
NA,TRBV7-9,TRBJ2-2,NA,TGTGCCAGCAGCTTAGAAGCCGGGGAGCTGTTTTTT,CASSLEAGELFF
TRBD1,TRBV7-9,TRBJ1-1,NA,TGTGCCAGCAGCGCTAGCTTGGACAGGGGCGGACCTGAAGCTTTCTTT,CASSASLDRGGPEAFF
TRBD1,TRBV3-1/TRBV3-2,TRBJ2-2,NA,TGTGCCAGCAGCCAGGGACAGGTCACCGGGGAGCTGTTTTTT,CASSQGQVTGELFF
NA,TRBV6-5,TRBJ1-3,NA,TGTGCCACCGTCTTGGGGGGGCCGATATATTTT,CATVLGGPIYF
NA,TRBV9,TRBJ1-5,NA,TGTGCCAGCAGCGTAGAGGGGGGGTCCAATCAGCCCCAGCATTTT,CASSVEGGSNQPQHF
NA,TRBV10-1,TRBJ2-1,NA,TGCGCCGGGAGGGACAGTAAGAACAATGAGCAGTTCTTC,CAGRDSKNNEQFF
NA,TRBV5-1,TRBJ2-2,NA,TGCGCCAGCAGCTTCCGGCAGGGGCCCGCGAACACCGGGGAGCTGTTTTTT,CASSFRQGPANTGELFF
TRBD1,TRBV11-2,TRBJ1-3,NA,TGTGCCAGCAGCCGGGACAGACTTGGAAACACCATATATTTT,CASSRDRLGNTIYF
NA,TRBV12-3/TRBV12-4,TRBJ2-5,NA,TGTGCCAGCAGTTTATGGGGAGAGACCCAGTACTTC,CASSLWGETQYF
TRBD1,TRBV5-1,TRBJ2-7,NA,TGCGCCAGCAGCCGGGACAGGTTCTCTCCCTACGAGCAGTACTTC,CASSRDRFSPYEQYF
NA,TRBV28,TRBJ1-2,NA,TGTGCCAGCAGGACCGTGGGAGCCTTCTATGGCTACACCTTC,CASRTVGAFYGYTF
NA,TRBV6-1,TRBJ1-3,NA,TGTGCCAGCAGTGACGTAAACACCATATATTTT,CASSDVNTIYF
NA,TRBV28,TRBJ2-7,NA,TGTGCCAGCCTGCAGTCGGGGTCGGGGGCCTACGAGCAGTACTTC,CASLQSGSGAYEQYF
NA,TRBV3-1/TRBV3-2,TRBJ1-2,NA,TGTGCCAGCAGCCCAGGGGCAAAGGGGGACTATGGCTACACCTTC,CASSPGAKGDYGYTF
NA,TRBV2,TRBJ2-1,NA,TGTGCCAGCAGTGGGAACGGAAACAATGAGCAGTTCTTC,CASSGNGNNEQFF
NA,TRBV5-4,TRBJ2-3,few,TGTGCCAGCAGTCCCGGAGGGGGGGGGCGAGATACGCAGTATTTT,CASSPGGGGRDTQYF
NA,TRBV5-1,TRBJ1-3,NA,TGCGCCAGCACCCCCTTAGTAGCCCGTGATGGAAACACCATATATTTT,CASTPLVARDGNTIYF